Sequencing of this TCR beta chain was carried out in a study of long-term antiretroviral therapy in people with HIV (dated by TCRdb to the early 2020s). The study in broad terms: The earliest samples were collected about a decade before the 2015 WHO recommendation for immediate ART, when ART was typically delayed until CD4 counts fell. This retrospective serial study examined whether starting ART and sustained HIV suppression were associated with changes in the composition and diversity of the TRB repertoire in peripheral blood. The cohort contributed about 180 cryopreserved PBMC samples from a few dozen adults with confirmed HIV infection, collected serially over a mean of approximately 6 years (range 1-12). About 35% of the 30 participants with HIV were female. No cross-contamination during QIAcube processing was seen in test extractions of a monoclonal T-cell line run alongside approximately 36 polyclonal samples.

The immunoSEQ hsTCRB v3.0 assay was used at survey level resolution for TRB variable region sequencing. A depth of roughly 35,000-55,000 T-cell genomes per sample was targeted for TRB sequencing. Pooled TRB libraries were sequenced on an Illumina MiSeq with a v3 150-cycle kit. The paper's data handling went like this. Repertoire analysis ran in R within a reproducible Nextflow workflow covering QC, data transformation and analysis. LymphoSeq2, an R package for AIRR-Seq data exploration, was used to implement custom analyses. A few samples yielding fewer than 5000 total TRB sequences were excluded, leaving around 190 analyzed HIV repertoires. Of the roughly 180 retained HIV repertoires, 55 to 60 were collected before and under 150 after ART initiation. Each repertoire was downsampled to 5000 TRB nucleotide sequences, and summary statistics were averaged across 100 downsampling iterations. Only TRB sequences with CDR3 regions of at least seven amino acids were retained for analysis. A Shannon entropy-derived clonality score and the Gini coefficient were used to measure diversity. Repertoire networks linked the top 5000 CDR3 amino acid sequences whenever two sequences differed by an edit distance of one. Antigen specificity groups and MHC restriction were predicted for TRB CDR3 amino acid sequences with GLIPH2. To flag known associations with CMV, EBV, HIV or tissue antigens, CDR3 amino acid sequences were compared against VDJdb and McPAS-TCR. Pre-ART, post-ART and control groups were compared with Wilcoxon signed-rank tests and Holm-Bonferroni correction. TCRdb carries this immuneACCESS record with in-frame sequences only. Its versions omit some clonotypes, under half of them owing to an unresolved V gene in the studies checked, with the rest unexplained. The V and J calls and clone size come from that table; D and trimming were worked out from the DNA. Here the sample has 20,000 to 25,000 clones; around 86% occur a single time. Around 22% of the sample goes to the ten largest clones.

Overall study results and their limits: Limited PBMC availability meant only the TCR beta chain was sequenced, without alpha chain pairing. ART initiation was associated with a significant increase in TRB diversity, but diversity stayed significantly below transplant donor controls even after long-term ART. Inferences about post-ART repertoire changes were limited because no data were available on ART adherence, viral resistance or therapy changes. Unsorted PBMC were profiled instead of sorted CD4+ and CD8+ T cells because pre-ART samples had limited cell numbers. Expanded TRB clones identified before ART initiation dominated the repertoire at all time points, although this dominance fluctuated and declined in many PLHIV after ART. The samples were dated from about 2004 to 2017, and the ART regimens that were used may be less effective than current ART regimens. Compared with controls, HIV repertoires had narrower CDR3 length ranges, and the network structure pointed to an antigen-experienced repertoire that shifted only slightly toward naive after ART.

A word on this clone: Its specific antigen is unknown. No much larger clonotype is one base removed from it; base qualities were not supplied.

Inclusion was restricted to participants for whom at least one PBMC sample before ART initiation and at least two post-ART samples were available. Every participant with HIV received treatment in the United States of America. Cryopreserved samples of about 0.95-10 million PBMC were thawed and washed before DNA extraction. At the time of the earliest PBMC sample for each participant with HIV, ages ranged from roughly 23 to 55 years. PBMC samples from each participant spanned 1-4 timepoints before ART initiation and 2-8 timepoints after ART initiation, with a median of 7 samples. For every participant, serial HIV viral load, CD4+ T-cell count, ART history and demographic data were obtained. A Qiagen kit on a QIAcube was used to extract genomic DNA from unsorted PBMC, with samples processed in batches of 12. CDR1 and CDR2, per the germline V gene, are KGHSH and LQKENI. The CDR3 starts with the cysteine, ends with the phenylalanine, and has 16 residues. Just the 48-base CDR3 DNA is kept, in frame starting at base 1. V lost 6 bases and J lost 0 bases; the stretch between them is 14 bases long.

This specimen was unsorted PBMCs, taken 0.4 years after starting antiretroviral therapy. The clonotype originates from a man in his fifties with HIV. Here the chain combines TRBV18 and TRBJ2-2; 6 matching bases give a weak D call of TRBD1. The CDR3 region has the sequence CASSRGGDPNTGELFF. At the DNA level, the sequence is TGTGCCAGCTCCCGAGGGGGTGATCCGAACACCGGGGAGCTGTTTTTT.